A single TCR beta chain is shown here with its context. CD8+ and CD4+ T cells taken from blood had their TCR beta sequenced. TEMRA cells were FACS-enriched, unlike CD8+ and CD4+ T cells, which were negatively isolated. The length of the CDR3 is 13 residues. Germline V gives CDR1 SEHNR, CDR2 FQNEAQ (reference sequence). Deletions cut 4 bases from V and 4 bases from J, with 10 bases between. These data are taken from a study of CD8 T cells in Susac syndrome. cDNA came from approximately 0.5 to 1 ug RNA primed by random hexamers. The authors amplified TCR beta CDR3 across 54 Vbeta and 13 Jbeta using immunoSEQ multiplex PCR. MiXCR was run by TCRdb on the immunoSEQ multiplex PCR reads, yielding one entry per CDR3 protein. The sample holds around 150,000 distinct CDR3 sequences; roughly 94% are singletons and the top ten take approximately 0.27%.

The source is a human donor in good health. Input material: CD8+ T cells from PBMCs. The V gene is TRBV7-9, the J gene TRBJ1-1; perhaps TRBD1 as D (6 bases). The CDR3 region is CASSSGQRTEAFF. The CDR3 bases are TGTGCCAGCAGCTCCGGACAGCGCACTGAAGCTTTCTTT.